The 20 T cell receptor beta chains below were found in one sample sequenced in a study of T cell clonotyping in hematopoietic cell transplantation. Described time point: recipient sample about 28 days before transplant, after cytoreduction. Repertoires were generated with immunoSEQ multiplex PCR, while TCRdb's copy carries only in-frame clones and drops some. The data show some 16,000 clones, 85% to 95% seen once. The specimen comprised peripheral blood mononuclear cells, sampled before stem cell transplant. Source of these receptors: a man aged 18 to 29 with biphenotypic leukemia. Some clones in this sample may be carry-over from other donors' samples.

This clone was seen just once. The rearrangement links TRBV14 to TRBJ1-6, with TRBD1 identical over 8 bases. CDR3 length equals 19 residues. Germline V gene sequence: CDR1 SGHDN, CDR2 FVKESK. Unmatched junction bases numbered 15, after V lost 1 base and J lost 7 bases. This CDR3 is CASSQGIRGPESGNSPLHF. In DNA, the CDR3 is TGTGCCAGCAGCCAAGGCATCAGGGGGCCGGAATCTGGGAATTCACCCCTCCACTTT.

The chain couples TRBV7-2 to TRBJ1-4; maybe TRBD1 (6 bases). The CDR3 spans 16 residues. Trimming cost V 1 base and J 1 base, with 10 bases left between them. CDR1 is SGHTA, CDR2 FQGNSA, per germline. In DNA form, the CDR3 reads TGTGCCAGCAGCTTAGGAACACAGGGAACTAATGAAAAACTGTTTTTT. It is translated as CASSLGTQGTNEKLFF.

J is TRBJ1-5 and V is TRBV7-3; D is uncertain. This CDR3 region has 14 residues. The ends were cut back, 5 bases at V and 2 bases at J, with 10 bases in the middle. Germline CDR1 is SGHTA and CDR2 is FQGTGA. The DNA for the CDR3 is TGTGCCAGCAGCCCCGGAGGAGGCAATCAGCCCCAGCATTTT. Translated, it gives CASSPGGGNQPQHF.

The J gene is TRBJ2-7, the V gene TRBV5-6, with a possible D match to TRBD1 (5 bases). This CDR3 region has 15 residues. V was shortened by 0 bases and J by 1 base, with 11 bases between the two germline ends. Germline V gene lookup returns CDR1 SGHDT and CDR2 YYEEEE. The CDR3 DNA reads TGTGCCAGCAGCTTGGGACAGTTCGTATCCTACGAGCAGTACTTC. Its protein product is CASSLGQFVSYEQYF.

The V call is TRBV10-2, the J call TRBJ1-1; weak D call: TRBD1 (6 bases). Germline CDR1 reads WSHSY; CDR2 reads SAAADI. V lost 10 bases and J lost 1, with 16 bases in between. This CDR3 region has 14 residues. The CDR3 DNA is TGCGCCACCAGCCGGGAAGGGGGGAACACTGAAGCTTTCTTT. As protein: CATSREGGNTEAFF.

The chain couples TRBV30 to TRBJ2-7; D unclear. The CDR3 spans 13 residues. The V end was cut by 2 bases, the J end by 2 bases, with 10 bases between. Germline V gene lookup returns CDR1 GTSNPN and CDR2 SVGIG (reference sequence). The CDR3 is CAWSSGRTYEQYF. The CDR3 DNA is TGTGCCTGGAGTTCCGGCAGGACCTACGAGCAGTACTTC.

V usage is TRBV30 and J usage is TRBJ2-3; TRBD2 matches 8 bases. Trimming removed 2 bases from V and 0 bases from J; junction bases left unmatched: 7. The CDR3 has 16 residues. In germline, CDR1 is GTSNPN, CDR2 SVGIG (reference sequence). This CDR3 reads CAWSRRGGVSTDTQYF. The CDR3 DNA sequence: TGTGCCTGGAGTCGACGGGGGGGGGTTAGCACAGATACGCAGTATTTT.

The chain links TRBV5-1 to TRBJ1-4; TRBD1 might be the D (5 bases). CDR3 size: 16 residues. Germline V gene sequence: CDR1 SGHRS, CDR2 YFSETQ. Trimming took off 0 bases at V and 6 bases at J, with 15 bases between the two ends. CDR3 DNA sequence: TGCGCCAGCAGCTTGGTTAGCGGGGGACCATATGAAAAACTGTTTTTT. This codes for CASSLVSGGPYEKLFF. The whole variable domain, filled in from reference TRBV5-1 and TRBJ1-4, reads KAGVTQTPRYLIKTRGQQVTLSCSPISGHRSVSWYQQTPGQGLQFLFEYFSETQRNKGNFPGRFSGRQFSNSRSEMNVSTLELGDSALYLCASSLVSGGPYEKLFFGSGTQLSVL.

The rearrangement uses TRBV4-2 and TRBJ2-2; D is ambiguous. V was shortened by 5 bases and J by 0 bases, with 7 bases between the two germline ends. Germline V CDR1 and CDR2: LGHNA, YNFKEQ. The CDR3 totals 14 residues. The CDR3: CASSSAANTGELFF. CDR3 sequence (DNA): TGTGCCAGCAGCAGTGCGGCGAACACCGGGGAGCTGTTTTTT.

The V and J genes are TRBV30 and TRBJ1-3; 9 bases agree with TRBD1. J was trimmed by 3 bases and V by 4 bases; bases with no gene match: 7. The CDR3 runs to 15 residues. CDR1 is GTSNPN, CDR2 SVGIG, per germline (reference sequence). The CDR3 loop reads CAWTPQGARGNTIYF. The CDR3 nucleotides are TGTGCCTGGACCCCACAGGGGGCGCGTGGAAACACCATATATTTT.

The chain is built from TRBV6-5 and TRBJ2-7; 7 positions match TRBD1. Per the germline V gene, CDR1 is MNHEY and CDR2 is SVGAGI. The CDR3 has 16 residues. With V trimmed by 2 bases and J by 0 bases, 7 bases remained unmatched. CDR3 loop: CASSYAMTGSSYEQYF. CDR3 nucleotide sequence: TGTGCCAGCAGTTACGCGATGACAGGGAGCTCCTACGAGCAGTACTTC.

To note about this clone: One junction end does not reproduce the germline sequence, and a read error may be involved. The chain carries TRBV2 and TRBJ2-7; D unresolved. The CDR3 sequence is 13 residues long. The V gene's germline CDR1 is SNHLY and CDR2 FYNNEI. The CDR3 nucleotides read TGTGCCAGCAGGGAAGACGGCTCCTACGAGCAGTACTTC. It codes for CASREDGSYEQYF.

This clone appeared once. This chain uses TRBV6-5 with TRBJ1-1; D is possibly TRBD1 (6 bases). This CDR3 has 14 amino acids. Trimming pared 6 bases from V and 0 bases from J, leaving 11 bases between. CDR1 and CDR2 from the germline V gene are MNHEY and SVGAGI. CDR3 amino acids: CASSPQGVNTEAFF. CDR3 DNA sequence: TGTGCCAGCAGCCCACAGGGAGTGAACACTGAAGCTTTCTTT.

The genes are TRBV19 and TRBJ2-5; 9 nucleotides agree with TRBD1. Germline V lookup: CDR1 LNHDA, CDR2 SQIVND (reference sequence). The CDR3 consists of 15 residues. Losses at the gene ends were 4 bases for V and 2 bases for J; bases not matched to a gene: 5. Here the CDR3 reads CASSTYRGRQETQYF. As DNA, the CDR3 is TGTGCCAGTAGTACCTACAGGGGGCGTCAAGAGACCCAGTACTTC. Full variable domain (rest looked up from reference TRBV19 and TRBJ2-5): DGGITQSPKYLFRKEGQNVTLSCEQNLNHDAMYWYRQDPGQGLRLIYYSQIVNDFQKGDIAEGYSVSREKKESFPLTVTSAQKNPTAFYLCASSTYRGRQETQYFGPGTRLLVL.

The rearrangement joins TRBV9 to TRBJ1-1; no firm D call. Germline CDR1 is SGDLS and CDR2 is YYNGEE. The CDR3 consists of 13 residues. V lost 0 bases and J lost 6, with 9 bases in between. The CDR3 nucleotides are TGTGCCAGCAGCGTAGACCCCGTGGCTGAAGCTTTCTTT. As protein: CASSVDPVAEAFF.

The chain links TRBV11-2 to TRBJ1-3; D unclear. The CDR3 is made up of 16 amino acids. The V gene's germline CDR1 is SGHAT and CDR2 FQNNGV. V lost 5 bases and J lost 0, with 14 bases in between. CDR3 DNA: TGTGCCAGCAGCACACGGACGGTTCTCTCTGGAAACACCATATATTTT. This gives the protein CASSTRTVLSGNTIYF.

The J gene is TRBJ2-7, the V gene TRBV6-5; 8 positions agree with TRBD1. This CDR3 has 15 residues. The junction had 12 bases not matched to a gene; V was cut back by 6 bases and J by 5 bases. CDR1 and CDR2 (germline): MNHEY, SVGAGI. CDR3 coding DNA: TGTGCCAGCAGCCAGGGACAGGTCGGCGTCAACGAGCAGTACTTC. This translates into CASSQGQVGVNEQYF.

The rearrangement joins TRBV5-1 to TRBJ1-1; D is perhaps TRBD1 (5 bases). Germline CDR1 SGHRS, CDR2 YFSETQ. This CDR3 region has 16 residues. Trimming cost V 4 bases and J 1 base, with 17 bases left between them. The CDR3 region is CASSRRAGGENTEAFF. The CDR3 DNA reads TGCGCCAGCAGCCGCCGGGCGGGGGGGGAGAACACTGAAGCTTTCTTT.

The chain uses TRBV14 and TRBJ1-2; unclear D gene. The CDR3 extends over 11 amino acids. In germline, CDR1 is SGHDN, CDR2 FVKESK. Trimming removed 0 bases at V and 8 bases at J, with 4 bases between. The CDR3 here is CASSQEGGYTF. DNA for the CDR3: TGTGCCAGCAGCCAAGAGGGGGGCTACACCTTC.

The V call is TRBV5-4, the J call TRBJ1-1; 11 nucleotides match TRBD1. The germline V gene has CDR1 SGHNT and CDR2 YYREEE (reference sequence). The V segment lost 4 bases and the J segment 7 bases; nucleotides outside the gene matches: 3. The CDR3 is 13 residues long. For the CDR3, the DNA is TGTGCCAGCAGCGGGGACAGGGGGGATGAAGCTTTCTTT. This encodes CASSGDRGDEAFF.